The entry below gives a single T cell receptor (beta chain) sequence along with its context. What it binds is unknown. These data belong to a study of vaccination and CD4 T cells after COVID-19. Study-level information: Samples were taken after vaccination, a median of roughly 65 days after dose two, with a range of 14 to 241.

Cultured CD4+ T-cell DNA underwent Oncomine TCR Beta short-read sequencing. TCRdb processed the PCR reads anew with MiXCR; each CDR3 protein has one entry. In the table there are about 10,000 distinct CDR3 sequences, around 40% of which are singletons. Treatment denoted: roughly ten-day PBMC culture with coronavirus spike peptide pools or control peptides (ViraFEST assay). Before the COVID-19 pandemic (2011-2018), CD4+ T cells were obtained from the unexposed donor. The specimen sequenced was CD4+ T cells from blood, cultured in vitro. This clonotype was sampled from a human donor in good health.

The CDR3 reads CATSDWGTGVISNQPQHF. CDR3 DNA: TGTGCCACCAGTGATTGGGGGACAGGGGTAATAAGCAATCAGCCCCAGCATTTT. The V and J genes are TRBV24-1 and TRBJ1-5; 10 positions match TRBD1. J was trimmed by 1 base and V by 2 bases; bases with no gene match: 7. Per the germline V gene, CDR1 is KGHDR and CDR2 is SFDVKD. This CDR3 is built from 18 residues.